A single sample is the source of the 22 T cell receptor beta chains below, sequenced in a study of STAT5B mutations in CD4+ large granular lymphocyte leukemia. Sequenced by immunoSEQ multiplex PCR; TCRdb stores in-frame clones only, minus some. This table holds approximately 28,000 clones, around 90% found once. Material for sequencing was CD4+ T cells from blood buffy coats. The receptors here all came from a human donor in good health.

J is TRBJ2-7 and V is TRBV7-2; TRBD1 matches 7 bases. CDR3 length: 17 amino acids. V was clipped by 1 base and J by 3 bases; unmatched bases: 12. The germline gives CDR1 SGHTA, CDR2 FQGNSA. This chain's CDR3 is CASSLEGQGQSIYEQYF. In DNA form, the CDR3 reads TGTGCCAGCAGCTTAGAGGGTCAGGGACAGTCCATCTACGAGCAGTACTTC.

The V gene is TRBV5-4, the J gene TRBJ2-4; D remains unclear. Germline V gene data show CDR1 as SGHNT and CDR2 as YYREEE (reference sequence). V shed 0 bases and J shed 3 bases, with 10 bases lying between them. The length of the CDR3 is 15 residues. Here the CDR3 reads CASSLAGSGKNIQYF. The CDR3 DNA follows: TGTGCCAGCAGCTTGGCTGGGTCGGGCAAAAACATTCAGTACTTC.

V and J are TRBV6-1 and TRBJ2-7, with D uncertain. Germline assignment: CDR1 MNHNS and CDR2 SASEGT. V lost 7 bases to trimming and J lost 6 bases, with 22 bases between them. There are 15 residues in the CDR3. The CDR3 spells CASKQGPDLWGEQYF. The CDR3 DNA reads TGTGCCAGCAAACAAGGGCCGGACCTATGGGGCGAGCAGTACTTC.

The V and J genes are TRBV10-3 and TRBJ2-3, with D uncertain. CDR1 is ENHRY, CDR2 SYGVKD, per germline. This CDR3 spans 12 amino acids. V was clipped by 0 bases and J by 4 bases, with 2 bases between them. CDR3 amino acids: CAISESPDTQYF. The CDR3 nucleotides read TGTGCCATCAGTGAGTCGCCAGATACGCAGTATTTT.

This clone was seen only once. This rearrangement joins TRBV10-3 to TRBJ1-1; the D is unclear. The germline V gene has CDR1 ENHRY and CDR2 SYGVKD. The V and J ends lost 6 bases and 4 bases respectively, with 15 bases between them. The CDR3 contains 14 residues. CDR3 in DNA: TGTGCCATCAGGCTGACCCAGGAGGTCACTGAAGCTTTCTTT. Its translation: CAIRLTQEVTEAFF.

V usage is TRBV9 and J usage is TRBJ1-1; D possibly corresponds to TRBD1 (5 bases). The CDR3 consists of 13 residues. The germline gives CDR1 SGDLS, CDR2 YYNGEE. Trimming cost V 3 bases and J 1 base, with 7 bases left between them. The CDR3 nucleotides read TGTGCCAGCAGCGCCGGGGGGAACACTGAAGCTTTCTTT. Residues: CASSAGGNTEAFF.

The CDR3 protein is CASSERAGNNEQFF. The CDR3 nucleotides read TGTGCCAGTAGCGAGAGGGCCGGGAACAATGAGCAGTTCTTC. This chain links TRBV19 with TRBJ2-1; TRBD2 might be the D (5 bases). The germline V gene has CDR1 LNHDA and CDR2 SQIVND (reference sequence). V shed 6 bases and J shed 5 bases, with 14 bases lying between them. The CDR3 is 14 residues long.

The chain couples TRBV7-2 to TRBJ1-5; D unclear. Germline loops: CDR1 SGHTA, CDR2 FQGNSA. CDR3 size: 17 residues. V shed 5 bases and J shed 5 bases, with 22 bases lying between them. CDR3 region: CASSLVVERMGDQPQHF. CDR3 DNA sequence: TGTGCCAGCAGCCTAGTCGTGGAGAGGATGGGCGATCAGCCCCAGCATTTT.

In its sample, this clone was seen a few times. The CDR3 DNA sequence: TGTGCCAGCAGCTTGGACAGAGGCGAGCAGTACTTC. Its translation: CASSLDRGEQYF. The chain is built from TRBV28 and TRBJ2-7, with D perhaps TRBD1 (6 bases). The CDR3 is 12 residues long. V was clipped by 6 bases and J by 6 bases, with 12 bases between them. Per the germline V gene, CDR1 is MDHEN and CDR2 is SYDVKM. Together with reference TRBV28 and TRBJ2-7, the CDR3 gives the full variable domain: DVKVTQSSRYLVKRTGEKVFLECVQDMDHENMFWYRQDPGLGLRLIYFSYDVKMKEKGDIPEGYSVSREKKERFSLILESASTNQTSMYLCASSLDRGEQYFGPGTRLTVT.

The chain joins TRBV10-1 to TRBJ2-5; 7 nucleotides line up with TRBD1. The germline gives CDR1 WNHNN, CDR2 SYGVQD (reference sequence). CDR3 size: 15 residues. V gave up 3 bases and J gave up 3 bases; unmatched junction bases: 7. This chain's CDR3 is CASSDPGTAKETQYF. CDR3 in DNA: TGCGCCAGCAGTGACCCAGGGACAGCCAAAGAGACCCAGTACTTC.

The gene calls are TRBV27 and TRBJ1-1; no definite D call. CDR1 is MNHEY, CDR2 SMNVEV, per germline (reference sequence). The CDR3 runs 16 residues. With 8 bases removed from V and 5 bases from J, the gap between germline ends came to 24 bases. CDR3 loop: CASGKRSGRSGTEAFF. CDR3 sequence (DNA): TGTGCCAGCGGCAAGCGATCGGGGAGGTCGGGGACTGAAGCTTTCTTT.

CDR3: CASSLIGDLNTEAFF. CDR3 sequence (DNA): TGTGCCAGCAGTTTAATAGGGGACTTGAACACTGAAGCTTTCTTT. The chain employs TRBV28 and TRBJ1-1; a weak D match, TRBD1 (5 bases). Germline CDR1 MDHEN, CDR2 SYDVKM. The CDR3 extends over 15 amino acids. V lost 2 bases and J 0 bases, leaving 10 bases between the germline ends.

Only a few counts were recorded for this clone. The chain is built from TRBV28 and TRBJ1-3; D perhaps matches TRBD1 (5 bases). The CDR3 is 16 amino acids. V was clipped by 2 bases and J by 3 bases, with 14 bases between them. Germline V CDR1 and CDR2: MDHEN, SYDVKM. This CDR3 reads CASSLDSPWDGNTIYF. CDR3 DNA: TGTGCCAGCAGTTTAGACAGCCCGTGGGATGGAAACACCATATATTTT.

The chain employs TRBV6-5 and TRBJ1-1; D is perhaps TRBD1 (5 bases). CDR3 length: 14 amino acids. Germline loops: CDR1 MNHEY, CDR2 SVGAGI. V was cut by 2 bases and J by 5 bases, with 12 bases left in between. The DNA for the CDR3 is TGTGCCAGCAGTTACGCCAGGGAGGGAACTGAAGCTTTCTTT. It is translated as CASSYAREGTEAFF.

J is TRBJ2-4 and V is TRBV6-6; 10 bases line up with TRBD1. Germline loops: CDR1 MNHNY, CDR2 SVGAGI (reference sequence). V trimming: 6 bases; J trimming: 8 bases; junction bases outside the gene matches: 4. This CDR3 comprises 13 residues. The CDR3 sequence: CASSRQGADIQYF. DNA of the CDR3: TGTGCCAGCAGCAGACAGGGGGCAGACATTCAGTACTTC.

The chain uses TRBV4-1 and TRBJ1-5; D unclear. The CDR3 extends over 14 amino acids. V dropped 0 bases and J dropped 6 bases, with 9 bases sitting between them. The V gene's germline CDR1 is MGHRA and CDR2 YSYEKL. The CDR3 DNA follows: TGCGCCAGCAGCCAAGATGAGGGAGGTCAGCCCCAGCATTTT. Translated: CASSQDEGGQPQHF.

The chain recombines TRBV5-5 with TRBJ2-5; the D is unclear. Germline V CDR1 and CDR2: SGHKS, YYEKEE (reference sequence). The CDR3 extends over 14 amino acids. V lost 0 bases and J lost 4, with 10 bases in between. CDR3: CASSLGPGSETQYF. Here the CDR3 DNA reads TGTGCCAGCAGCTTGGGGCCAGGTTCAGAGACCCAGTACTTC. The whole variable domain, filled in from reference TRBV5-5 and TRBJ2-5, reads DAGVTQSPTHLIKTRGQQVTLRCSPISGHKSVSWYQQVLGQGPQFIFQYYEKEERGRGNFPDRFSARQFPNYSSELNVNALLLGDSALYLCASSLGPGSETQYFGPGTRLLVL.

On this clone itself: One end of the junction is discordant with germline, which a read error may explain. V is TRBV7-7 and J is TRBJ2-7, with 7 bases lining up with TRBD2. This CDR3 contains 14 residues. The germline V gene has CDR1 SSHAT and CDR2 FNYEAQ (reference sequence). The chain's CDR3 is CASSPERDSYEQYF. In DNA form, the CDR3 reads TGTGCTAGCAGCCCGGAGCGGGACTCCTACGAGCAGTACTTC.

Only one count was recorded for this clone. Other DNA sequences within the sample encode an identical CDR3. The V gene is TRBV7-3, the J gene TRBJ2-1, with 11 bases that match TRBD2. Looked up from germline, CDR1 is SGHTA and CDR2 is FQGTGA. After removal of 5 bases from V and 7 bases from J, the junction contained 7 bases not matched to a gene. The CDR3 totals 15 residues. CDR3 region: CASSRTSGSGNEQFF. The CDR3 region has the DNA TGTGCCAGCAGCCGTACTAGCGGGAGCGGTAATGAGCAGTTCTTC.

The V and J genes are TRBV6-5 and TRBJ2-1, with a possible D match to TRBD1 (5 bases). V was trimmed by 7 bases and J by 0 bases, leaving 7 bases between them. This CDR3 spans 13 amino acids. CDR1 is MNHEY, CDR2 SVGAGI, per germline. The chain's CDR3 is CASTQGSYNEQFF. The CDR3 DNA reads as TGTGCCAGCACCCAGGGCTCCTACAATGAGCAGTTCTTC.

The chain uses TRBV5-8 and TRBJ1-5, with a weak D call TRBD1 (5 bases). Germline V gives CDR1 SGHTS, CDR2 YDEGEE. V was shortened by 6 bases and J by 4 bases, with 14 bases between the two germline ends. The CDR3 runs 14 residues. The CDR3: CASTPGGVNQPQHF. The DNA for the CDR3 is TGTGCCAGCACCCCTGGGGGGGTGAATCAGCCCCAGCATTTT.

V usage is TRBV6-6 and J usage is TRBJ2-7; D not certain. CDR3 length equals 16 residues. The germline V and J ends were trimmed by 5 bases and 4 bases, with 21 bases remaining between them. The germline V gene encodes CDR1 MNHNY and CDR2 SVGAGI (reference sequence). CDR3 nucleotides: TGTGCCAGCAGTGCCAATAGCTACCCGGGCCCTTACGAGCAGTACTTC. Translating it yields CASSANSYPGPYEQYF.